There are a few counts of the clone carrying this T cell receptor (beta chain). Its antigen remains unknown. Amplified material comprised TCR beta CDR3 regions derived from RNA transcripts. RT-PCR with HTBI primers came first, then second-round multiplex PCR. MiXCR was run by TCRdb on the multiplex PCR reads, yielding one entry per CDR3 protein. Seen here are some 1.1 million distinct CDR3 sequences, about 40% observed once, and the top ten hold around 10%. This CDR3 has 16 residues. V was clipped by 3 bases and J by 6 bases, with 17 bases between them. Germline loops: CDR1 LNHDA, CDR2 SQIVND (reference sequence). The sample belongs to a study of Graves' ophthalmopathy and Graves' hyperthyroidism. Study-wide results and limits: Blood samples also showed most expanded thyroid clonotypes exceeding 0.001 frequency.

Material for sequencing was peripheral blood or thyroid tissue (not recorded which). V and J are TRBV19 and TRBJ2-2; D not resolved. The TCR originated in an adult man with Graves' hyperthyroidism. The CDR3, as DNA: TGTGCCAGTAGTATTTCGGGTTTCTCTTCCGCCGGGGAGCTGTTTTTT. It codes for CASSISGFSSAGELFF.